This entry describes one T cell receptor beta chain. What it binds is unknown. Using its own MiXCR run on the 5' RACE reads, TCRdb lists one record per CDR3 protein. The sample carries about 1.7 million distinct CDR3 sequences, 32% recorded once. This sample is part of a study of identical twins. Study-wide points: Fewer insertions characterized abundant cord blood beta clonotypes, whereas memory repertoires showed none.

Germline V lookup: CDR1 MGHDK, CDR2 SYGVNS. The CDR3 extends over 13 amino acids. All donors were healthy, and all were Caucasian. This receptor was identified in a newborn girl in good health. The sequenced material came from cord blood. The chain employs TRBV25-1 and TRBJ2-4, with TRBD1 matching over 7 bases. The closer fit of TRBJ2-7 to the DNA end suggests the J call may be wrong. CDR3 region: CASSNRGSAEQYF. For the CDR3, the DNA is TGTGCCAGCAGCAACAGGGGTTCGGCCGAGCAGTACTTC.